This T cell receptor beta chain was sequenced in a study of blood T cell repertoires in COVID-19. Study-wide background: COVID-19 samples collected from the United States, Italy and Spain covered acute and convalescent phases. Nucleic acid was either cDNA or gDNA, and it came from T cells, B-cell-depleted T cells, or PBMCs.

In the original analysis: By means of reference gene primer amplification, nucleated cell counts were estimated. Generated by immunoSEQ multiplex PCR, the TCRdb table keeps only in-frame clones and is missing some. D and trimming come from the DNA, and the V and J calls and clone size come from that table. The sample records 70,000 to 85,000 clones, around 83% being singletons. The CDR3 is 17 amino acids. V lost 2 bases and J lost 2, with 18 bases in between. The V gene's germline CDR1 is LNHNV and CDR2 YYDKDF (reference sequence). This chain uses TRBV15 with TRBJ1-1, with D possibly TRBD1 on 6 matching bases. The sequenced material came from peripheral blood. This TCR was recovered from a man of 80 years or more with active or convalescent COVID-19. This CDR3 is CATSRSWKGHLNTEAFF. The CDR3 DNA is TGTGCCACCAGCAGATCTTGGAAGGGACACCTAAACACTGAAGCTTTCTTT.